This T cell receptor beta chain was documented in a study of blood T cell repertoires in COVID-19. The CDR3 is 15 amino acids. Trimming at V came to 6 bases and at J to 5 bases, leaving 9 bases not matched to a gene. CDR1 and CDR2 from the germline V gene are SGHRS and YFSETQ. Method: immunoSEQ multiplex PCR; TCRdb's copy keeps in-frame clones and lacks some. The sample lists more than 45,000 clones; roughly nine tenths were seen once. The sequencing input was peripheral blood. The receptor comes from a man aged 65-85 years with active COVID-19. V and J are TRBV5-1 and TRBJ2-2; TRBD1 aligns across 8 bases. Here the CDR3 DNA reads TGCGCCAGCAACCCTGGGGACAGGATTACCGGGGAGCTGTTTTTT. Translation gives CASNPGDRITGELFF.